This TCR beta chain was identified during a study of blood T cells in healthy people across ages (dated by TCRdb to the mid-2010s). Study-wide context: Template switching captured roughly one uniquely barcoded TCR beta cDNA molecule per two T cells in model experiments. Donors of different ages were randomly distributed across sequencing lanes to avoid experimental bias. The donors were split into four age groups: young (average around 17 years), middle-aged (nearly 40), aged (62) and long-lived (roughly 77). The study measured age-related changes in TCR beta repertoire diversity using deep sequencing normalized with unique cDNA molecular identifiers. Using the same blood draw, the study looked at two additional independent replicas of 1 million unique cDNA reads for two donors, one aged 18 to 30 and the other aged 80 or older.

Receptor libraries were prepared by 5' RACE. The instrument was an Illumina HiSeq 2500. A second roughly 6 to 12 cycle PCR used a sample-barcoded 5' primer and a J-beta primer mix. A template-switch 5' adaptor carrying 12 random nucleotides introduced a unique molecular identifier onto each TCR beta cDNA molecule. Each sample yielded at least 2.5 million CDR3-containing paired-end reads. First-strand cDNA synthesis was performed from all RNA using the Mint cDNA synthesis kit, with priming by a TRBC-specific oligonucleotide. Following uracil-DNA glycosylase treatment, all cDNA underwent a first 18-cycle PCR with the universal primers M1SS and BC2_uni_R. As for the authors' bioinformatics: For normalization, 1 million high-quality reads, each with a distinct molecular identifier, were randomly selected from each sample. Instead of being binned into consensus sequences, reads with shared molecular identifiers were discarded. MiTCR, with a Q25 quality threshold and the strictest error-elimination algorithm, was used for CDR3 identification, clonotype clustering and error correction. A nonparametric unseen species model with Euler transformation was used to estimate a lower bound on total TCR beta diversity. The public reads were reprocessed in TCRdb via fastp at Q25 and MiXCR, keeping in-frame beta chains. Each CDR3 protein appears once, grouped with its most common genes and DNA. The V and J calls here are based on TCRdb, not the publication. Present in this sample are about 1.5 million distinct CDR3 sequences, roughly two fifths of which were seen just once. The biggest ten clones account for approximately 4% of the sample.

The roughly 37 donors, aged 6 to 90 years, were systemically healthy Caucasian individuals from Russia. Roughly 10 milliliters of peripheral blood were collected from each donor into EDTA-treated Vacutainer tubes. Ficoll-Paque density-gradient centrifugation was used to isolate PBMCs, with at least 6.5 million per sample. Trizol reagent was used to extract total RNA from the PBMCs, yielding at least 6 micrograms per sample. Naive CD45RAhigh/CD27high T cell percentages were measured by flow cytometry on a PBMC aliquot from every donor. From a lookup of the germline V gene, CDR1 and CDR2 are SGHRS and YFSETQ. The CDR3 goes from the cysteine to the phenylalanine over 15 residues. Just CDR3 DNA is preserved here, 45 bases in frame from base 1. Trimming removed 0 bases from V and 0 bases from J, leaving 9 bases between the germline ends. With respect to this clonotype: The target of this receptor is not known. No much larger clonotype is one base removed from it; base qualities were not supplied.

Study-wide conclusions, independent of this receptor: Donor CMV infection status was unknown, potentially confounding age-related changes in expanded clonotypes. The percentage of naive T cells measured by flow cytometry correlated strongly with observed TCR beta diversity. Estimates of total diversity based on one million sequenced T cells were regarded as lower bounds and as underestimates. As age increased, observed TCR beta diversity per million T cells dropped in a roughly linear way, and a significant reduction was already evident by age 40. Since profiling was done on bulk unsorted PBMCs, naive and antigen-experienced compartments could not be conclusively compared. The long-lived group showed more naive CD4+ T cells, fewer expanded clones and increased TCR diversity than the aged group, suggesting age selection.

Sequenced input: blood. The TCR originated in a woman aged 18-29 years in good health. Here the chain combines TRBV5-1 and TRBJ1-2; the D gene assignment is ambiguous. The DNA sequence reads TGCGCCAGCAGCTTGGGGGTCGGCTCTAACTATGGCTACACCTTC. This encodes CASSLGVGSNYGYTF.